This TCR beta chain appears in the sequencing data of a study of naive and memory T cell subsets (dated by TCRdb to the late 2010s). Background on the whole study: In the figure summarizing the skin biopsy and whole blood samples, some ten blood donors, 7 tuberculin skin test biopsies and 3 saline control biopsies were reported. Skin biopsies were collected from tuberculin skin test sites or from saline-injected control sites and were processed for RNA extraction as previously described. PCR2 was typically performed as a SYBR Green qPCR that was stopped at a set threshold, although end-point PCR (roughly 6 cycles) could be used instead for low-input samples.

Libraries came from UMI-ligation and nested PCR. The ligated cDNA was amplified by four rounds of PCR, in which nested alpha and beta constant region primers were used together with the SP2 primer. For the blood and skin samples, reverse transcription of TCR RNA was done with SuperScript IV along with alpha and beta constant region primers. An oligonucleotide carrying the Illumina SP2 primer and a UMI was ligated to the cDNA 3' end using T4 RNA ligase 1. The 12-nucleotide UMI was composed of two random hexamers separated by an eight-base spacer, which was included to prevent hairpin formation. TCR alpha and beta chain libraries were processed separately from the second PCR onward, with dual indexing for multiplexing. After pooling, the indexed libraries were analyzed by capillary electrophoresis and sequenced on either an Illumina MiSeq or NextSeq. Libraries were spiked with PhiX DNA at roughly 4.5-7% so that base diversity was increased and cluster recognition was improved. For the original study's pipeline: UMIs were extracted from read 2 by Demultiplexor and combined with the TCR sequence from read 1, and reads were split according to sample indices. Decombinator identified V and J genes and V-J junctions and gave each TCR a five-part identifier that included V and J deletions. Collapsinator relied on UMIs to correct both sequencing errors and PCR amplification heterogeneity, producing a UMI-based abundance for each TCR. CDR3Translator converted identifiers to nucleotide sequence, translated to amino acids, and extracted CDR3 regions using terminal motifs. Error-corrected alpha and beta TCR counts from blood and skin were compared after normalization to input RNA amount. The public reads were reprocessed in TCRdb via fastp at Q25 and MiXCR, keeping in-frame beta chains. A single entry per CDR3 protein holds the most common genes and DNA from its merged rows. V and J calls and clone size were set by TCRdb, not the authors. The sample table contains roughly 13,000 distinct CDR3 sequences; only one count was recorded for approximately 4.7% of them. The ten largest clones add up to less than 9% of the sample.

Overall study outcomes, separate from this receptor: The RNA-based method was acknowledged to be potentially sensitive to changes in TCR transcripts with T cell activation and differentiation. Details of skin biopsy collection and RNA processing were not given in the paper but were referenced to earlier studies. TCR sequences were reportedly recovered from both skin biopsy types, with far more TCRs at tuberculin skin test sites. The higher numbers of TCRs at tuberculin skin test sites were interpreted as T cell infiltration of a delayed type IV hypersensitivity reaction.

This clonotype was detected many times. Its antigen specificity is not known. Per-nucleotide qualities are absent, and no much larger clonotype sits a single base away. The treatment or condition label on this specimen signifies: skin biopsy from PPD injection site in Mantoux-positive individual. The study reported a robust and sensitive protocol to amplify, sequence and analyze TCRs, based on 3' ligation of a UMI-containing oligonucleotide to TCR cDNA. The tuberculin skin test biopsies were taken from PPD-injected sites in individuals who had a positive Mantoux test. Total RNA, without cell sorting, was DNase treated with RQ1 DNase before reverse transcription, targeting roughly 1 to 1,100 ng input. Skin biopsy and whole blood libraries were made to test pipeline robustness in samples where T cells form a minority population. The sequence derives from an adult in good health. The sequencing used skin, collected from a tuberculin skin test site.

Here is the DNA: TGTGCCAGCAGCTTAATACAGGGCCAATTGAACACTGAAGCTTTCTTT. It is translated as CASSLIQGQLNTEAFF. The rearrangement joined TRBV7-2 to TRBJ1-1; 6 matching bases give a weak D call of TRBD1. As encoded in the germline V gene, CDR1 is SGHTA while CDR2 is FQGNSA. V and J are truncated by 2 bases and 0 bases respectively, leaving an intervening sequence of 13 bases. From its cysteine to its phenylalanine, the CDR3 spans 16 amino acids. CDR3 DNA only is kept here, 48 bases in frame from base 1.